Shown below are 26 T cell receptor beta chains from a single sample sequenced in a study of cytomegalovirus exposure and HLA in healthy donors. 13 Jbeta primers and 60 Vbeta primers were used for the PCR. Clones were read by immunoSEQ multiplex PCR, and TCRdb kept only the in-frame ones, dropping some. Among fewer than 200,000 clones listed, under 85% were seen once. Sequencing was done on a sample of PBMCs. Receptor source: a human donor in good health.

This chain connects TRBV10-1 to TRBJ2-1; 11 bases fit TRBD2. V shed 0 bases, J shed 5 bases, and the junction held 3 bases outside the gene matches. The length of the CDR3 is 16 residues. The germline V gene has CDR1 WNHNN and CDR2 SYGVQD (reference sequence). The CDR3 loop is CASSESRTSGHNEQFF. The CDR3 bases are TGCGCCAGCAGTGAGTCCCGGACTAGCGGGCACAATGAGCAGTTCTTC.

CDR3 in DNA: TGCGCCAGCAGCTCCCTAGAAGGAGAGCAGTACTTC. Its protein product is CASSSLEGEQYF. The V and J genes are TRBV4-1 and TRBJ2-5; D gene ambiguous. V was clipped by 5 bases and J by 11 bases, with 15 bases between them. This CDR3 has 12 residues. The germline gives CDR1 MGHRA, CDR2 YSYEKL.

V and J are TRBV7-8 and TRBJ1-4, with D tentatively TRBD1 (6 bases). Germline V gene lookup returns CDR1 SGHVS and CDR2 FQNEAQ. The V end was cut by 5 bases, the J end by 5 bases, with 18 bases between. CDR3 length: 16 residues. The CDR3 loop is CASSPVGGRVNEKLFF. The CDR3 bases are TGTGCCAGCAGCCCGGTAGGGGGAAGGGTCAATGAAAAACTGTTTTTT.

V is TRBV4-3 and J is TRBJ1-2; weak D call: TRBD1 (5 bases). Germline lookup yields CDR1 LGHNA and CDR2 YSLEER. This CDR3 is 15 amino acids long. V lost 4 bases to trimming and J lost 8 bases, with 20 bases between them. DNA for the CDR3: TGCGCCAGCAGCCCCTATCGGGGCTTAGCGGGGGGCTACACCTTC. The encoded protein is CASSPYRGLAGGYTF.

The chain is built from TRBV19 and TRBJ1-2, with no clear D. Germline lookup yields CDR1 LNHDA and CDR2 SQIVND (reference sequence). Trimming shortened V by 4 bases and J by 6 bases, and 6 bases separated the two germline ends. This CDR3 is 11 amino acids long. The CDR3: CASSKGDGYTF. The CDR3 DNA reads TGTGCCAGTAGTAAGGGAGATGGCTACACCTTC.

The J gene is TRBJ2-1, the V gene TRBV2; TRBD1 matches 11 bases. Germline V gene lookup returns CDR1 SNHLY and CDR2 FYNNEI. V shed 5 bases and J 8 bases; nucleotides not matched to a gene: 11. CDR3 size: 16 residues. CDR3 residues: CASSQGRDRGVDEQFF. CDR3 nucleotides: TGTGCCAGCAGTCAGGGCCGGGACAGGGGGGTCGATGAGCAGTTCTTC.

CDR3 loop: CASSVDSSSYEQYF. The CDR3 region has the DNA TGTGCCAGCAGCGTAGACTCCTCCTCCTACGAGCAGTACTTC. J is TRBJ2-7 and V is TRBV9; no clear D gene. Between the trimmed V and J ends, which lost 0 bases and 0 bases, there was a span of 7 bases. This CDR3 has 14 amino acids. Germline CDR1 reads SGDLS; CDR2 reads YYNGEE.

This clone has only one observation. V usage is TRBV10-2 and J usage is TRBJ1-3, with unresolved D. CDR3 length: 15 amino acids. V shed 3 bases and J shed 2 bases, with 11 bases lying between them. Germline V gives CDR1 WSHSY, CDR2 SAAADI. In DNA, the CDR3 is TGCGCCAGCAGTGACACCGGGTTCACTGGAAACACCATATATTTT. Its protein product is CASSDTGFTGNTIYF.

The rearrangement joins TRBV6-1 to TRBJ1-6; 7 bases map to TRBD1. J gave up 10 bases and V 10 bases, and 10 bases lay outside the gene matches. Germline V gene sequence: CDR1 MNHNS, CDR2 SASEGT. The CDR3 runs to 13 residues. CDR3 in DNA: TGTGCCACTACTATCAGGGGGGACTCACCCCTCCACTTT. It encodes CATTIRGDSPLHF.

This clone appeared once. The J gene is TRBJ1-4, the V gene TRBV15; no firm D call. The CDR3 has 14 amino acids. Germline CDR1 and CDR2: LNHNV and YYDKDF (reference sequence). Trimming removed 3 bases at V and 8 bases at J, with 13 bases between. In nucleotides, the CDR3 is TGTGCCACCAGCAGGGCCGGTTCAGGAGAAAAACTGTTTTTT. It specifies CATSRAGSGEKLFF.

The chain links TRBV7-2 to TRBJ2-7; 8 nucleotides line up with TRBD1. This CDR3 spans 14 amino acids. The V gene's germline CDR1 is SGHTA and CDR2 FQGNSA. Trimming removed 6 bases from V and 5 bases from J; junction bases left unmatched: 9. CDR3 sequence (DNA): TGTGCCAGCAGAAGGACAGGGAGTAGCAACGAGCAGTACTTC. This codes for CASRRTGSSNEQYF.

This clone was picked up one time. The genes are TRBV4-2 and TRBJ2-5; 8 bases are shared with TRBD1. J gave up 0 bases and V 2 bases, and 5 bases lay outside the gene matches. CDR1 is LGHNA and CDR2 is YNFKEQ in the germline V gene. This CDR3 has 16 residues. CDR3 residues: CASSQKDRAYQETQYF. In nucleotides, the CDR3 is TGTGCCAGCAGCCAAAAGGACAGGGCGTACCAAGAGACCCAGTACTTC.

The rearrangement links TRBV11-3 to TRBJ2-7; D is unresolved. V was clipped by 5 bases and J by 1 base, with 12 bases between them. Germline CDR1 is SGHNT and CDR2 is YENEEA. The CDR3 runs to 14 residues. DNA of the CDR3: TGTGCCAGCAGCCCAACGAGGAATTCCTACGAGCAGTACTTC. This encodes CASSPTRNSYEQYF. Complete variable domain (other parts from reference TRBV11-3 and TRBJ2-7): EAGVVQSPRYKIIEKKQPVAFWCNPISGHNTLYWYLQNLGQGPELLIRYENEEAVDDSQLPKDRFSAERLKGVDSTLKIQPAELGDSAVYLCASSPTRNSYEQYFGPGTRLTVT.

The chain links TRBV19 to TRBJ1-1; D may be TRBD1 (6 bases). This CDR3 comprises 12 residues. Trimming removed 7 bases at V and 2 bases at J, with 8 bases between. Germline values: CDR1 LNHDA, CDR2 SQIVND (reference sequence). The chain's CDR3 is CASKQGNTEAFF. The CDR3 coding sequence is TGTGCCAGTAAACAGGGAAACACTGAAGCTTTCTTT.

The rearrangement joins TRBV6-1 to TRBJ1-2; D possibly corresponds to TRBD1 (5 bases). V was trimmed by 2 bases and J by 4 bases, leaving 8 bases between them. This CDR3 is built from 13 residues. The germline V gene encodes CDR1 MNHNS and CDR2 SASEGT. The CDR3 region has the DNA TGTGCCAGCAGTGAATTACAGGTCTATGGCTACACCTTC. Protein product: CASSELQVYGYTF.

The chain is built from TRBV5-1 and TRBJ1-2; D is ambiguous. The CDR3 consists of 13 residues. CDR1 and CDR2 from the germline V gene are SGHRS and YFSETQ. V lost 0 bases, J lost 6 bases, and 9 bases lay in between. The chain's CDR3 is CASSLVSPDGYTF. The CDR3 DNA follows: TGCGCCAGCAGCTTGGTTTCCCCGGATGGCTACACCTTC.

This clone has just one count. The V and J genes are TRBV30 and TRBJ2-7; weak D call: TRBD2 (5 bases). This CDR3 has 14 residues. Trimming pared 2 bases from V and 2 bases from J, leaving 13 bases between. Per the germline V gene, CDR1 is GTSNPN and CDR2 is SVGIG (reference sequence). Here the CDR3 DNA reads TGTGCCTGGAGTTCGGGATCCGGGCCCTACGAGCAGTACTTC. It specifies CAWSSGSGPYEQYF.

The chain uses TRBV27 and TRBJ1-6; 7 nucleotides agree with TRBD1. V lost 8 bases to trimming and J lost 0 bases; unmatched junction nucleotides: 7. The CDR3 contains 16 residues. In germline, CDR1 is MNHEY, CDR2 SMNVEV (reference sequence). CDR3 protein: CASGRTGSSYNSPLHF. The CDR3 DNA reads TGTGCCAGCGGGAGGACAGGCAGCTCCTATAATTCACCCCTCCACTTT.

In the case of this clone: Other DNA sequences in the sample encode the same CDR3. The chain joins TRBV2 to TRBJ1-4; D gene unclear. V dropped 3 bases and J dropped 0 bases, with 5 bases sitting between them. The CDR3 covers 14 residues. Germline V gene lookup returns CDR1 SNHLY and CDR2 FYNNEI. CDR3 nucleotide sequence: TGTGCCAGCAGTGAGGCCTCAACTAATGAAAAACTGTTTTTT. Its protein product is CASSEASTNEKLFF.

The J gene is TRBJ2-7, the V gene TRBV18; 11 bases fit TRBD1. Germline V gives CDR1 KGHSH, CDR2 LQKENI. The length of the CDR3 is 15 residues. V shed 5 bases, J shed 5 bases, and the junction held 8 bases outside the gene matches. The CDR3 spells CASSTGGQGVHEQYF. Written as DNA, the CDR3 is TGTGCCAGCTCAACAGGGGGACAGGGGGTCCACGAGCAGTACTTC.

This clone was observed a few times. The V and J genes are TRBV27 and TRBJ2-3, with 7 bases aligning to TRBD2. From germline, CDR1 is MNHEY and CDR2 SMNVEV (reference sequence). CDR3 length equals 16 residues. After removal of 0 bases from V and 3 bases from J, the junction contained 6 bases not matched to a gene. The CDR3 reads CASSLSGRGGTDTQYF. For the CDR3, the DNA is TGTGCCAGCAGTTTATCGGGTCGGGGAGGGACAGATACGCAGTATTTT.

This sequence joins TRBV2 and TRBJ1-1; tentative D call: TRBD1 (5 bases). The CDR3 has 13 residues. CDR1 is SNHLY and CDR2 is FYNNEI in the germline V gene. The V end was cut by 4 bases, the J end by 5 bases, with 11 bases between. The CDR3 here is CASSVEGRTEAFF. The CDR3 bases are TGTGCCAGCAGTGTGGAGGGGCGAACTGAAGCTTTCTTT.

This clone was detected only once. The chain combines TRBV5-6 with TRBJ2-1, with a tentative D call TRBD2 (5 bases). The germline V gene encodes CDR1 SGHDT and CDR2 YYEEEE. The CDR3 is 13 residues long. V was shortened by 1 base and J by 6 bases, with 8 bases between the two germline ends. CDR3 DNA: TGTGCCAGCAGCTTGTACGCGGGCAATGAGCAGTTCTTC. This gives the protein CASSLYAGNEQFF.

The V and J genes are TRBV6-1 and TRBJ1-4, with D tentatively TRBD1 (5 bases). Germline-derived CDR1 and CDR2 are MNHNS and SASEGT. The CDR3 extends over 15 amino acids. Trimming cost V 6 bases and J 8 bases, with 19 bases left between them. The CDR3 spells CASSQRGGRSEKLFF. CDR3 DNA sequence: TGTGCCAGCAGCCAAAGGGGCGGAAGGTCCGAAAAACTGTTTTTT.

The chain has TRBV11-2 and TRBJ2-7; D is undetermined. Trimming pared 0 bases from V and 4 bases from J, leaving 7 bases between. From germline, CDR1 is SGHAT and CDR2 FQNNGV. The CDR3 has 13 residues. The DNA of the CDR3 is TGTGCCAGCAGCTTAGAAATCCGGTACGAGCAGTACTTC. It encodes CASSLEIRYEQYF.

This clone was seen just once. The rearrangement links TRBV11-2 to TRBJ1-2; weak D call: TRBD1 (5 bases). Germline lookup yields CDR1 SGHAT and CDR2 FQNNGV. The CDR3 contains 18 residues. V was shortened by 3 bases and J by 3 bases, with 23 bases between the two germline ends. CDR3 DNA sequence: TGTGCCAGCAGCTTGATTCGCCGTGGGAGGCAGGGCGACTATGGCTACACCTTC. Its translation is CASSLIRRGRQGDYGYTF.